This TCR beta chain originates from a study of T cells in Graves' hyperthyroidism and ophthalmopathy. Amplification of TCR beta CDR3 regions was performed using RNA transcripts as template. With the HTBI primer set, the TCR CDR3 went through a first round of RT-PCR. TCRdb passed the multiplex PCR reads through MiXCR, listing each CDR3 protein once. The repertoire consists of 600,000 or so distinct CDR3 sequences, with approximately 15% occurring once and the leading ten covering roughly 7%. Germline lookup yields CDR1 MNHNS and CDR2 SASEGT. Germline trimming cut 7 bases from V and 6 bases from J; bases unmatched to any gene: 5. The CDR3 sequence is 12 residues long. This clonotype was detected many times.

This TCR came from a woman aged 18-29 years with Graves' ophthalmopathy. The V gene is TRBV6-1, the J gene TRBJ1-2; 7 positions agree with TRBD1. Sample: blood. CDR3 region: CASTAGGDGYTF. The CDR3 nucleotides read TGTGCCAGCACGGCAGGGGGGGATGGCTACACCTTC.